The rows below give T cell receptor beta chains drawn from one sample of a study of blood T cell repertoires in COVID-19. TCRdb's copy holds only in-frame clones and misses some; the assay was immunoSEQ multiplex PCR. The data contain about 200,000 clones, over 70% of them seen just once; the ten biggest clones take up roughly 8.2%. The material sequenced was peripheral blood. The receptor set was obtained from a woman between 50 and 59 years old with acute or convalescent COVID-19. The CDR3 runs from the conserved cysteine through the conserved F or W. D genes are given only for firm matches. Only some rows state a clone size, as once, few, many or a class for expanded clones.

clone_size	v_call	j_call	d_call	cdr3_aa	cdr3_nt
-	TRBV15	TRBJ2-1	TRBD1	CATSRDPGQGYNEQFF	TGTGCCACCAGCAGAGATCCCGGACAGGGCTACAATGAGCAGTTCTTC
-	TRBV14	TRBJ1-6	-	CASSRGTDYNSPLHF	TGTGCCAGCAGCCGCGGGACCGATTATAATTCACCCCTCCACTTT
-	TRBV4-1	TRBJ1-4	TRBD1	CASSQFDRDEKLFF	TGCGCCAGCAGCCAATTCGACAGGGACGAAAAACTGTTTTTT
-	TRBV6-5	TRBJ2-7	-	CASREGQSSREQYF	TGTGCCAGCAGAGAGGGACAATCTTCGCGGGAGCAGTACTTC
-	TRBV7-2	TRBJ2-7	-	CASSLARGSLSYEQYF	TGTGCCAGCAGCTTAGCGAGGGGGTCGCTCTCCTACGAGCAGTACTTC
few	TRBV28	TRBJ2-7	-	CASGGTVSYEQYF	TGTGCCAGCGGGGGGACCGTCTCCTACGAGCAGTACTTC
once	TRBV19	TRBJ2-1	TRBD2	CASSSARTSGWDEQFF	TGTGCCAGTAGTTCTGCCCGGACTAGCGGGTGGGACGAGCAGTTCTTC
once	TRBV30	TRBJ2-7	TRBD1	CAWGRQGVYEQYF	TGTGCCTGGGGTCGACAGGGGGTCTACGAGCAGTACTTC
-	TRBV23-1	TRBJ2-1	-	CASSQPKSWGEPLNEQFF	TGCGCCAGCAGTCAACCGAAAAGTTGGGGGGAACCCCTCAATGAGCAGTTCTTC
-	TRBV9	TRBJ2-5	TRBD1	CASSKDRVQETQYF	TGTGCCAGCAGCAAGGACAGGGTGCAAGAGACCCAGTACTTC
-	TRBV6-5	TRBJ1-1	TRBD1	CASKYSGGNTEAFF	TGTGCCAGCAAATACTCAGGGGGGAACACTGAAGCTTTCTTT
once	TRBV20-1	TRBJ2-3	-	CSVSQDTQYF	TGCAGTGTTTCCCAAGATACGCAGTATTTT
few	TRBV30	TRBJ2-4	-	CAWSVSLRNGRDIQYF	TGTGCCTGGAGTGTGTCCCTTCGAAACGGGAGAGACATTCAGTACTTC
-	TRBV15	TRBJ2-4	-	CATSREAVVTSPDF	TGTGCCACCAGCAGAGAAGCGGTGGTCACCTCCCCGGACTTC
-	TRBV28	TRBJ1-3	TRBD1	CATIQGASDTIYF	TGTGCTACCATACAGGGGGCTTCGGACACCATATATTTT
-	TRBV27	TRBJ1-5	-	CASSSRQTDVSNQPQHF	TGTGCCAGCAGTTCCAGACAGACGGACGTTAGCAATCAGCCCCAGCATTTT
-	TRBV20-1	TRBJ1-2	-	CSASFTLTYGYTF	TGCAGTGCTAGTTTTACTCTCACCTATGGCTACACCTTC
-	TRBV18	TRBJ2-7	-	CASSPQGGYEQYF	TGTGCCAGCTCACCTCAGGGGGGTTATGAGCAGTACTTC
-	TRBV29-1	TRBJ2-1	TRBD2	CSVEGLAGARYNEQFF	TGCAGCGTTGAAGGGTTAGCGGGAGCGAGGTACAATGAGCAGTTCTTC
-	TRBV30	TRBJ2-7	TRBD2	CAWSVGLAGDHEQYF	TGTGCCTGGAGTGTAGGACTAGCGGGAGACCACGAGCAGTACTTC
-	TRBV21-1	TRBJ1-1	-	CASSWTVTNTEAFF	TGTGCCAGCAGCTGGACAGTAACGAACACTGAAGCTTTCTTT
-	TRBV5-1	TRBJ2-7	-	CASSNSGDYEQYF	TGCGCCAGCAGTAATAGCGGCGACTACGAGCAGTACTTC
-	TRBV3-1/TRBV3-2	TRBJ2-3	-	CASSQVRADTQYF	TGTGCCAGCAGCCAGGTGAGAGCAGATACGCAGTATTTT
-	TRBV5-1	TRBJ2-7	-	CASRNPGYEQYF	TGCGCCAGCAGAAACCCCGGGTACGAGCAGTACTTC
-	TRBV6-2/TRBV6-3	TRBJ1-5	-	CASSYPAGVGNQPQHF	TGTGCCAGCAGTTACCCTGCAGGGGTGGGCAATCAGCCCCAGCATTTT
once	TRBV11-2	TRBJ2-1	TRBD1	CASSSDRVLKRDNEQFF	TGTGCCAGCAGCTCCGACAGGGTATTAAAACGGGACAATGAGCAGTTCTTC
-	TRBV4-1	TRBJ2-7	TRBD2	CASSQDGGRAREQYF	TGCGCCAGCAGCCAAGATGGGGGGAGGGCGCGCGAGCAGTACTTC
-	TRBV5-1	TRBJ2-3	TRBD2	CASSSPPTSREDTQYF	TGCGCCAGCAGCTCTCCCCCGACTAGCCGGGAAGATACGCAGTATTTT
-	TRBV27	TRBJ2-2	-	CASSSNGRAGELFF	TGTGCCAGCAGTTCTAATGGCAGGGCCGGGGAGCTGTTTTTT
-	TRBV6-7	TRBJ1-1	TRBD1	CASSFPTGGGMNTEAFF	TGTGCCAGCAGTTTCCCAACAGGGGGCGGAATGAACACTGAAGCTTTCTTT
-	TRBV18	TRBJ2-2	TRBD1	CASSPGQGATGELFF	TGTGCCAGCTCACCAGGACAGGGGGCGACCGGGGAGCTGTTTTTT
-	TRBV6-1	TRBJ1-1	TRBD1	CASSEMQGANTEAFF	TGTGCCAGCAGTGAAATGCAGGGGGCGAACACTGAAGCTTTCTTT
few	TRBV19	TRBJ2-5	-	CASTGGIGETQYF	TGTGCCAGTACGGGGGGCATCGGGGAGACCCAGTACTTC
-	TRBV9	TRBJ2-5	TRBD2	CASSESSGSWETQYF	TGTGCCAGCAGCGAATCTAGCGGGAGCTGGGAGACCCAGTACTTC
-	TRBV7-9	TRBJ1-4	TRBD1	CASSFRTGGQPTNEKLFF	TGTGCCAGCAGCTTTAGGACAGGGGGACAACCAACTAATGAAAAACTGTTTTTT
-	TRBV6-5	TRBJ2-7	-	CASSYSDSPYEQYF	TGTGCCAGCAGTTACTCGGACAGCCCCTACGAGCAGTACTTC
-	TRBV2	TRBJ1-5	-	CASSETGSYNQPQHF	TGTGCCAGCAGTGAAACAGGATCCTACAATCAGCCCCAGCATTTT
once	TRBV6-1	TRBJ2-1	TRBD2	CASGLAGPDEQFF	TGTGCCAGCGGGCTAGCGGGACCGGATGAGCAGTTCTTC
-	TRBV2	TRBJ2-7	-	CASSEALAAGTYEQYF	TGTGCCAGCAGTGAAGCGCTGGCGGCGGGGACCTACGAGCAGTACTTC
-	TRBV3-1/TRBV3-2	TRBJ2-7	-	CASSQEASTYYEQYF	TGTGCCAGCAGCCAAGAGGCCTCAACGTACTACGAGCAGTACTTC
-	TRBV19	TRBJ2-7	-	CASSINPSLGEQYF	TGTGCCAGTAGTATTAACCCGTCCCTCGGCGAGCAGTACTTC
-	TRBV9	TRBJ1-1	TRBD1	CASSTSTGEAFF	TGTGCCAGCAGCACCTCGACAGGGGAAGCTTTCTTT
-	TRBV5-1	TRBJ2-2	TRBD2	CASSQGLARAGELFF	TGCGCCAGCAGCCAGGGACTAGCGAGGGCCGGGGAGCTGTTTTTT